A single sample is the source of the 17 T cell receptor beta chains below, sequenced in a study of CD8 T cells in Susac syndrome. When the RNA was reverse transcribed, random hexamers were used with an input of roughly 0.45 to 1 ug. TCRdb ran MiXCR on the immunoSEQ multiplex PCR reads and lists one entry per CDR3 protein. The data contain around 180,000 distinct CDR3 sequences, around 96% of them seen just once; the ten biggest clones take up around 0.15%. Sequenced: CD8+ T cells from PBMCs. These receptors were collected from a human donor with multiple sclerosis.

The CDR3, as DNA: TGTGCCAGTAGAACAGGGGCGCACTATGGCTACACCTTC. Protein product: CASRTGAHYGYTF. V and J are TRBV19 and TRBJ1-2; TRBD1 aligns across 7 bases. V lost 6 bases, J lost 3 bases, and 4 bases stayed unmatched. The CDR3 has 13 amino acids. CDR1 LNHDA and CDR2 SQIVND come from the germline V gene (reference sequence).

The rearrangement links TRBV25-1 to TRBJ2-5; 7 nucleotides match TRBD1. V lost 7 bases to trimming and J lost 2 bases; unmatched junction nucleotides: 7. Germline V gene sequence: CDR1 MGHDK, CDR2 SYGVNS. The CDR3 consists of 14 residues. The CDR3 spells CASTGQAYQETQYF. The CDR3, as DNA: TGTGCCAGCACCGGACAGGCCTATCAAGAGACCCAGTACTTC.

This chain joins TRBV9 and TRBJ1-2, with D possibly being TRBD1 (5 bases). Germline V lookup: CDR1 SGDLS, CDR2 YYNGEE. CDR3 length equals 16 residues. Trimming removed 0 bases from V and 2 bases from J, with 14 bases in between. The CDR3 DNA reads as TGTGCCAGCAGCGTAGGAATCGAGGGGATAAACTATGGCTACACCTTC. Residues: CASSVGIEGINYGYTF.

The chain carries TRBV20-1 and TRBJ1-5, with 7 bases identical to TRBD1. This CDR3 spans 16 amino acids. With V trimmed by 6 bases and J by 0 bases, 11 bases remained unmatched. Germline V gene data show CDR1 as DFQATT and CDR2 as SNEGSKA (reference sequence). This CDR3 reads CSATPGQIDSNQPQHF. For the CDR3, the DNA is TGCAGTGCAACCCCGGGACAGATAGATAGCAATCAGCCCCAGCATTTT.

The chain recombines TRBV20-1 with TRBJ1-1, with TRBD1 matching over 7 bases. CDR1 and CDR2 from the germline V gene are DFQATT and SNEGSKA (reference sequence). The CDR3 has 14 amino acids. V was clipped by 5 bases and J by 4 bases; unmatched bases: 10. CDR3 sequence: CSAGRTGVATEAFF. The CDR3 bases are TGCAGTGCTGGACGAACAGGGGTGGCCACTGAAGCTTTCTTT.

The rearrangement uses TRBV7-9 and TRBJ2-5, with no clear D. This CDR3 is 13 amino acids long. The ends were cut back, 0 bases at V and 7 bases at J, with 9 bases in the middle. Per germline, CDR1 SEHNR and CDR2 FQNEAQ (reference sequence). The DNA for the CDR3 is TGTGCCAGCAGCTTAGCGCTTGACTTGACCCAGTACTTC. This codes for CASSLALDLTQYF.

The CDR3: CASTAVGRTYEQYF. The CDR3 bases are TGTGCCAGCACCGCCGTGGGCAGGACCTACGAGCAGTACTTC. This chain connects TRBV2 to TRBJ2-7; D not certain. The germline V and J ends were trimmed by 7 bases and 2 bases, with 15 bases remaining between them. The CDR3 extends over 14 amino acids. Germline V gene sequence: CDR1 SNHLY, CDR2 FYNNEI. Combining the CDR3 with reference TRBV2 and TRBJ2-7 gives the whole variable domain EPEVTQTPSHQVTQMGQEVILRCVPISNHLYFYWYRQILGQKVEFLVSFYNNEISEKSEIFDDQFSVERPDGSNFTLKIRSTKLEDSAMYFCASTAVGRTYEQYFGPGTRLTVT.

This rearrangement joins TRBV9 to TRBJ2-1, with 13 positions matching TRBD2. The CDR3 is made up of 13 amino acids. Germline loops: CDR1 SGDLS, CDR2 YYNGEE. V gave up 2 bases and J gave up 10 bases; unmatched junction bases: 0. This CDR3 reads CASSVGLAGEQFF. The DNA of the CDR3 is TGTGCCAGCAGCGTGGGACTAGCGGGAGAGCAGTTCTTC. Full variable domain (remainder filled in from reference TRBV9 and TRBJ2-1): DSGVTQTPKHLITATGQRVTLRCSPRSGDLSVYWYQQSLDQGLQFLIQYYNGEERAKGNILERFSAQQFPDLHSELNLSSLELGDSALYFCASSVGLAGEQFFGPGTRLTVL.

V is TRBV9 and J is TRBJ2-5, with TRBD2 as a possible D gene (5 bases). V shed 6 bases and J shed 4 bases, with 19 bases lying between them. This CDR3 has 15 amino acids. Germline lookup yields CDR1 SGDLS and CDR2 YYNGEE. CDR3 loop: CASNQDSGPGETQYF. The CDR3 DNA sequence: TGTGCCAGCAACCAGGACTCGGGTCCAGGAGAGACCCAGTACTTC.

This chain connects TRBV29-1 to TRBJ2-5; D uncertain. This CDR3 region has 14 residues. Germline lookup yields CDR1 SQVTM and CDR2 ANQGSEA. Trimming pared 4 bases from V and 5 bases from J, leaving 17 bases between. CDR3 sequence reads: CSVAVRRTGETQYF. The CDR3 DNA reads TGCAGCGTTGCGGTACGGAGAACTGGGGAGACCCAGTACTTC.

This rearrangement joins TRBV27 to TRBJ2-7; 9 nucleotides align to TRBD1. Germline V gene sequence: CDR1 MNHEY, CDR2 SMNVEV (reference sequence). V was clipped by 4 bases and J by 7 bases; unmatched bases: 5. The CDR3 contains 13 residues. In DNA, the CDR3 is TGTGCCAGCAGTTCACAGGGGGCTAAAGAGCAGTACTTC. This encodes CASSSQGAKEQYF.

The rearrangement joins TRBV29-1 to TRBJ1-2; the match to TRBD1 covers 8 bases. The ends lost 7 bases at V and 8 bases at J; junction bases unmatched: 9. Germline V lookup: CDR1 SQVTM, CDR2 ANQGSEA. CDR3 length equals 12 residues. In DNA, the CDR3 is TGCAGCGGGTGGACAGGGACGGAAGGCTACACCTTC. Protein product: CSGWTGTEGYTF.

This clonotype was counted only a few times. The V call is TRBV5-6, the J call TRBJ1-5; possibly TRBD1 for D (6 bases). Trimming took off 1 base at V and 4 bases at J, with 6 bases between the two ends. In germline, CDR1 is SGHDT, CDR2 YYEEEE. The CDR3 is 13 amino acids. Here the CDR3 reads CASSLQGNQPQHF. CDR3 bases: TGTGCCAGCAGCTTGCAGGGGAATCAGCCCCAGCATTTT.

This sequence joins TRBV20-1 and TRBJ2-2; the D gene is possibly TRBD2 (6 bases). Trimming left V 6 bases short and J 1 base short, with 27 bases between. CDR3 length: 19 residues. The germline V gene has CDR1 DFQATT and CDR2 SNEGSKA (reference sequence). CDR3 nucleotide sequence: TGCAGTGCCAGAACTCGCACCCGGTGGAGGGAAGAGAACACCGGGGAGCTGTTTTTT. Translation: CSARTRTRWREENTGELFF.

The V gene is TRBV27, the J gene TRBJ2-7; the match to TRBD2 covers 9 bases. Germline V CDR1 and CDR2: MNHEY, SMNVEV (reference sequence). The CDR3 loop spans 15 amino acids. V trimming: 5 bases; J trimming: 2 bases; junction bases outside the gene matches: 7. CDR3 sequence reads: CASSPPSGKPYEQYF. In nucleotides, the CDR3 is TGTGCCAGCAGTCCCCCTAGCGGGAAACCCTACGAGCAGTACTTC.

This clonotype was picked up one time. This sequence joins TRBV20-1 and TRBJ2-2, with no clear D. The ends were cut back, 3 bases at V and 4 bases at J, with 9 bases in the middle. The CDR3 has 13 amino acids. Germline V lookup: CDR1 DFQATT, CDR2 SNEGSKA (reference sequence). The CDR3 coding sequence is TGCAGTGCTAGGGTGACACGCACCGGGGAGCTGTTTTTT. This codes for CSARVTRTGELFF.

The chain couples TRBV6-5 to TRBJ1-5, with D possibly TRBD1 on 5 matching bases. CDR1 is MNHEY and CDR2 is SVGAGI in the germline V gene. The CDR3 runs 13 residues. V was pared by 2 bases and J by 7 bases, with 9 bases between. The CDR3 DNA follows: TGTGCCAGCAGTTACAAGGAGGGGCAGCCCCAGCATTTT. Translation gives CASSYKEGQPQHF.